The 28 T cell receptor beta chains in this list originate from one sample, sequenced in a study of blood T cells in healthy people across ages. Sample-barcoded 5' priming and a J-beta primer mix drove a second PCR of about 6 to 11 cycles. TCRdb re-called the 5' RACE reads through MiXCR, storing one row per CDR3 protein. The sample has under 1,100,000 distinct CDR3 sequences; about 23% are singletons. This sample also belongs to another study, concerning T cells of mothers and their children.

The sequencing input was blood. The receptor set was obtained from a girl aged 2 to 10 in good health.

This clonotype has more than one count but fewer than ten. This sequence joins TRBV28 and TRBJ2-7; possible D gene TRBD2, 5 bases. Trimming left V 1 base short and J 0 bases short, with 16 bases between. This CDR3 is built from 17 residues. Germline lookup yields CDR1 MDHEN and CDR2 SYDVKM. CDR3 DNA: TGTGCCAGCAGTTTATTCCCCCTGGGAGTCAGCTCCTACGAGCAGTACTTC. Translating gives CASSLFPLGVSSYEQYF.

This clonotype appeared a few times. V usage is TRBV20-1 and J usage is TRBJ2-4; D not resolved. Trimming cost V 0 bases and J 5 bases, with 14 bases left between them. The CDR3 extends over 15 amino acids. CDR1 and CDR2 (germline): DFQATT, SNEGSKA (reference sequence). The CDR3 protein is CSARDRTAPQNIQYF. In DNA, the CDR3 is TGCAGTGCTAGAGATCGCACAGCTCCCCAAAACATTCAGTACTTC.

The chain has TRBV12-3 or TRBV12-4 and TRBJ2-5; 10 nucleotides line up with TRBD2. With 1 base clipped from V and 4 bases from J, the junction kept 6 bases outside the gene matches. This CDR3 spans 16 amino acids. The CDR3 here is CASSLGPAGGGETQYF. The CDR3 nucleotides read TGTGCCAGCAGTTTAGGGCCAGCGGGGGGGGGAGAGACCCAGTACTTC.

This clonotype was counted many times. This chain uses TRBV6-5 with TRBJ2-5, with 11 bases that match TRBD2. Germline V CDR1 and CDR2: MNHEY, SVGAGI. V lost 1 base and J lost 3; bases outside the gene matches: 10. The CDR3 covers 18 residues. The CDR3 sequence: CASSYLNPVAGGEETQYF. The CDR3 DNA reads as TGTGCCAGCAGTTACTTAAATCCAGTAGCGGGAGGGGAAGAGACCCAGTACTTC.

The chain joins TRBV29-1 to TRBJ2-3; 7 bases line up with TRBD1. V lost 7 bases to trimming and J lost 0 bases; unmatched junction nucleotides: 7. In germline, CDR1 is SQVTM, CDR2 ANQGSEA. This CDR3 comprises 14 residues. The CDR3 is CSDRTGTSTDTQYF. The CDR3 DNA reads as TGCAGCGACCGGACAGGAACTAGCACAGATACGCAGTATTTT.

V gene TRBV7-2 combines with J gene TRBJ2-5, with D perhaps matching TRBD2 (5 bases). The germline V gene encodes CDR1 SGHTA and CDR2 FQGNSA. V shed 3 bases and J shed 7 bases, with 12 bases lying between them. The CDR3 is 13 residues long. In nucleotides, the CDR3 is TGTGCCAGCAGCTTCGAAAGGAGCGGGACCCAGTACTTC. This translates into CASSFERSGTQYF. The full variable domain, in which reference TRBV7-2 and TRBJ2-5 provide the parts outside the CDR3, is GAGVSQSPSNKVTEKGKDVELRCDPISGHTALYWYRQSLGQGLEFLIYFQGNSAPDKSGLPSDRFSAERTGGSVSTLTIQRTQQEDSAVYLCASSFERSGTQYFGPGTRLLVL.

Only a few counts were recorded for this clonotype. The genes are TRBV6-1 and TRBJ2-5; tentative D call: TRBD1 (6 bases). The V end was cut by 4 bases, the J end by 0 bases, with 12 bases between. The germline CDR1 and CDR2 sequences are MNHNS and SASEGT. This CDR3 has 15 amino acids. The DNA for the CDR3 is TGTGCCAGCAGTGTACGGACAGCGTACCAAGAGACCCAGTACTTC. It is translated as CASSVRTAYQETQYF.

V usage is TRBV20-1 and J usage is TRBJ2-3; D call uncertain. The V end was cut by 0 bases, the J end by 4 bases, with 8 bases between. The CDR3 is 13 residues long. Germline lookup yields CDR1 DFQATT and CDR2 SNEGSKA (reference sequence). CDR3 residues: CSARDGLSDTQYF. The CDR3 DNA follows: TGCAGTGCTAGAGATGGCCTTTCAGATACGCAGTATTTT.

The V and J genes are TRBV4-1 and TRBJ2-7, with D perhaps matching TRBD1 (6 bases). Trimming left V 0 bases short and J 2 bases short, with 23 bases between. CDR1 is MGHRA and CDR2 is YSYEKL in the germline V gene. The CDR3 has 19 amino acids. The DNA of the CDR3 is TGCGCCAGCAGCCAAGAAGAGTGGGACCGGGACATGGACCCCTACGAGCAGTACTTC. Translated: CASSQEEWDRDMDPYEQYF.

V is TRBV28 and J is TRBJ2-3; 8 bases map to TRBD2. Germline CDR1 MDHEN, CDR2 SYDVKM. The V gene end was trimmed by 6 bases and the J gene end by 6 bases; junction bases not matched to a gene: 11. The CDR3 sequence is 15 residues long. The CDR3 sequence: CASRIYTRGGDTQYF. In nucleotides, the CDR3 is TGTGCCAGCAGGATTTACACCCGCGGGGGGGATACGCAGTATTTT.

The chain joins TRBV7-9 to TRBJ2-7; 9 nucleotides align to TRBD2. The CDR3 has 13 amino acids. Germline V lookup: CDR1 SEHNR, CDR2 FQNEAQ (reference sequence). V trimming: 8 bases; J trimming: 3 bases; junction bases outside the gene matches: 5. This CDR3 is CASGDSGSYEQYF. The CDR3, as DNA: TGTGCCAGCGGCGATAGCGGGAGCTACGAGCAGTACTTC.

Remarks on this clonotype: The CDR3 end shows no conserved phenylalanine or tryptophan, and so a read error is likely. The genes are TRBV28 and TRBJ2-5; maybe TRBD2 (5 bases). The V and J ends lost 11 bases and 1 base respectively, with 11 bases between them. Germline V CDR1 and CDR2: MDHEN, SYDVKM. The CDR3 has 12 residues. The CDR3: CAGSTSQETQYV. The DNA of the CDR3 is TGTGCCGGGAGCACATCCCAAGAGACCCAGTACGTC.

CDR3 in DNA: TGTGCCAGCAGCCAAGATCTAACAGAAATCCCCTATGGCTACACCTTC. Protein: CASSQDLTEIPYGYTF. The chain links TRBV14 to TRBJ1-2; D unclear. V was pared by 0 bases and J by 4 bases, with 15 bases between. Germline V gene lookup returns CDR1 SGHDN and CDR2 FVKESK. CDR3 length equals 16 residues.

The chain recombines TRBV2 with TRBJ2-2, with 8 nucleotides matching TRBD2. The CDR3 contains 15 residues. Losses at the gene ends were 4 bases for V and 7 bases for J; bases not matched to a gene: 8. In germline, CDR1 is SNHLY, CDR2 FYNNEI. Here the CDR3 reads CASSAVAGYIGELFF. CDR3 DNA: TGTGCCAGCAGTGCAGTAGCGGGGTACATCGGGGAGCTGTTTTTT.

This clonotype turned up a few times. The chain employs TRBV20-1 and TRBJ1-2; perhaps TRBD1 as D (6 bases). CDR3 length: 13 residues. Per germline, CDR1 DFQATT and CDR2 SNEGSKA (reference sequence). CDR3 in DNA: TGCAGCCCGGGGGCTCCTACCTCCTATGGCTACACCTTC. It encodes CSPGAPTSYGYTF.

The chain links TRBV11-2 to TRBJ2-6; D not certain. V lost 0 bases and J lost 4, with 10 bases in between. Germline CDR1 and CDR2: SGHAT and FQNNGV. This CDR3 is 16 amino acids long. DNA for the CDR3: TGTGCCAGCAGCTTAGATCGTGTCATCGGGGCCAACGTCCTGACTTTC. This codes for CASSLDRVIGANVLTF.

There are a few counts of this clonotype. A read error is likely, as this CDR3 ends without the conserved phenylalanine or tryptophan. The rearrangement uses TRBV7-3 and TRBJ1-1, with D unclear. The germline CDR1 and CDR2 sequences are SGHTA and FQGTGA. This CDR3 contains 13 residues. Trimming pared 4 bases from V and 8 bases from J, leaving 14 bases between. The CDR3, as DNA: TGTGCCAGCAGCTCTCACCTTGGTGGGGAAGCTTTCCTT. Translating it yields CASSSHLGGEAFL.

V is TRBV7-3 and J is TRBJ2-5, with TRBD1 matching over 9 bases. The J call may be mistaken, given a closer DNA end match to TRBJ2-1. This CDR3 contains 18 residues. Looked up from germline, CDR1 is SGHTA and CDR2 is FQGTGA. This CDR3 reads CASSLTLDAGQGVGEQFF. The CDR3 DNA is TGTGCCAGCAGCTTAACCTTGGATGCGGGACAGGGAGTTGGTGAGCAGTTCTTC.

This chain uses TRBV29-1 with TRBJ2-7; weak D call: TRBD2 (6 bases). V was clipped by 7 bases and J by 1 base, with 11 bases between them. The germline V gene encodes CDR1 SQVTM and CDR2 ANQGSEA. The CDR3 spans 12 residues. CDR3 in amino acids: CSGGDGSYEQYF. The CDR3 DNA reads TGCAGCGGGGGGGACGGATCCTACGAGCAGTACTTC.

Only a few counts were recorded for this clonotype. This chain connects TRBV7-2 to TRBJ2-2; 8 nucleotides agree with TRBD2. V dropped 6 bases and J dropped 5; count of bases not matched to a gene: 8. The CDR3 spans 15 residues. Germline assignment: CDR1 SGHTA and CDR2 FQGNSA. CDR3 loop: CASRVTGGDTGELFF. The DNA of the CDR3 is TGTGCCAGCAGGGTTACGGGGGGGGATACCGGGGAGCTGTTTTTT.

A remark on this clonotype: The germline gene is not matched at one end of the junction; a read error may be the cause. This chain links TRBV4-2 with TRBJ2-1; no clear D gene. Germline V gene data show CDR1 as LGHNA and CDR2 as YNFKEQ. The CDR3 sequence is 15 residues long. This chain's CDR3 is CASGQGSSSYNEQFF. The CDR3 DNA reads TGTGCCAGCGGCCAAGGATCGAGCTCCTACAATGAGCAGTTCTTC.

In its sample, this clonotype was seen a few times. The chain carries TRBV27 and TRBJ1-6; D unresolved. Germline CDR1 is MNHEY and CDR2 is SMNVEV (reference sequence). This CDR3 comprises 15 residues. Trimming took 0 bases from V and 6 from J, leaving 9 bases between them. The CDR3 loop is CASSLSSAANSPLHF. The CDR3 bases are TGTGCCAGCAGTTTATCCTCGGCCGCTAATTCACCCCTCCACTTT.

CDR3 in amino acids: CASSFLEGSNQPQHF. The CDR3 coding sequence is TGTGCCAGCAGTTTTTTAGAGGGGAGTAATCAGCCCCAGCATTTT. This chain joins TRBV12-3 or TRBV12-4 and TRBJ1-5; tentative D call: TRBD1 (5 bases). This CDR3 region has 15 residues. The V end lost 3 bases, the J end lost 4 bases, and 13 bases lay between the germline ends.

This clonotype showed up just a few times. The chain combines TRBV6-5 with TRBJ2-3; TRBD2 matches at 9 bases. This CDR3 comprises 15 residues. Trimming took 4 bases from V and 4 from J; bases not matched to a gene: 6. Germline lookup yields CDR1 MNHEY and CDR2 SVGAGI. The CDR3 loop reads CASSSAGGSADTQYF. The DNA of the CDR3 is TGTGCCAGCAGTTCGGCGGGGGGGTCTGCAGATACGCAGTATTTT.

This clonotype was seen a handful of times. The chain carries TRBV5-5 and TRBJ2-1; a possible D gene is TRBD2 (5 bases). Per germline, CDR1 SGHKS and CDR2 YYEKEE (reference sequence). CDR3 length equals 14 residues. V dropped 1 base and J dropped 10 bases, with 15 bases sitting between them. CDR3 region: CASSLYLASEEQFF. The CDR3 DNA is TGTGCCAGCAGCTTGTATCTAGCCTCGGAGGAGCAGTTCTTC.

This chain joins TRBV2 and TRBJ2-3; D unclear. Per the germline V gene, CDR1 is SNHLY and CDR2 is FYNNEI. Trimming pared 8 bases from V and 11 bases from J, leaving 20 bases between. The CDR3 has 13 amino acids. CDR3 residues: CASEDRTEDLQYF. The CDR3 DNA follows: TGTGCCAGCGAGGATCGGACCGAGGATCTGCAGTATTTT.

This clonotype came up a few times. The V call is TRBV6-2 or TRBV6-3, the J call TRBJ1-5; D ambiguous. In germline, CDR1 is MNHEY, CDR2 SVGEGT. The CDR3 totals 15 residues. V was cut by 5 bases and J by 0 bases, with 11 bases left in between. CDR3 in amino acids: CASSPNYDSNQPQHF. CDR3 sequence (DNA): TGTGCCAGCAGTCCGAATTACGATAGCAATCAGCCCCAGCATTTT.

This clonotype showed up just a few times. CDR3 residues: CASSSGDRGQYF. The CDR3 DNA is TGTGCCAGCAGTTCGGGGGATAGGGGGCAGTACTTC. This chain connects TRBV12-3 or TRBV12-4 to TRBJ2-7, with D possibly TRBD2 on 6 matching bases. The V gene lost 4 bases and the J gene lost 9 bases, with 13 bases spanning the gap. This CDR3 is 12 amino acids long.